A single sample gave rise to the 16 T cell receptor beta chains below, sequenced in a study of cytomegalovirus exposure and HLA in healthy donors. Use of 60 Vbeta and 13 Jbeta primers characterized the PCR. This table comes from immunoSEQ multiplex PCR, and its TCRdb copy is limited to in-frame clones, with some not included. This sample has 120,000 or so clones, with around 79% found just once. Sequencing used PBMCs. All receptors derive from a woman aged 30 to 39 in good health and CMV-seronegative.

The V and J genes are TRBV7-2 and TRBJ2-7, with 8 bases aligning to TRBD2. Per the germline V gene, CDR1 is SGHTA and CDR2 is FQGNSA. The ends lost 1 base at V and 6 bases at J; junction bases unmatched: 8. CDR3 size: 15 residues. CDR3 region: CASSLGLRGVLEQYF. The CDR3 DNA reads TGTGCCAGCAGCTTAGGACTGCGGGGGGTACTCGAGCAGTACTTC.

The chain has TRBV2 and TRBJ2-3; the D gene is possibly TRBD2 (5 bases). Per the germline V gene, CDR1 is SNHLY and CDR2 is FYNNEI. The CDR3 has 13 residues. Trimming removed 8 bases at V and 3 bases at J, with 12 bases between. The CDR3 coding sequence is TGTGCCAGCTGGGAGTCGGGTACAGATACGCAGTATTTT. Translation gives CASWESGTDTQYF.

The chain couples TRBV28 to TRBJ2-7; 8 positions match TRBD1. Germline-derived CDR1 and CDR2 are MDHEN and SYDVKM. The CDR3 length is 16 residues. Losses at the gene ends were 1 base for V and 6 bases for J; bases not matched to a gene: 11. CDR3 nucleotides: TGTGCCAGCAGTTTATCCGACAGGGGACCTCGGGTCGAGCAGTACTTC. Translation gives CASSLSDRGPRVEQYF. Full variable domain (missing parts from reference TRBV28 and TRBJ2-7): DVKVTQSSRYLVKRTGEKVFLECVQDMDHENMFWYRQDPGLGLRLIYFSYDVKMKEKGDIPEGYSVSREKKERFSLILESASTNQTSMYLCASSLSDRGPRVEQYFGPGTRLTVT.

In its sample, this clone was seen a few times. This chain links TRBV7-2 with TRBJ1-5; D possibly corresponds to TRBD1 (6 bases). V was trimmed by 5 bases and J by 7 bases, leaving 12 bases between them. The CDR3 has 13 residues. CDR1 and CDR2 (germline): SGHTA, FQGNSA. The CDR3 protein is CASSIRGSQPQHF. As DNA, the CDR3 is TGTGCCAGCAGCATCAGGGGTTCCCAGCCCCAGCATTTT. Using reference TRBV7-2 and TRBJ1-5 for the parts outside the CDR3, the full variable domain is GAGVSQSPSNKVTEKGKDVELRCDPISGHTALYWYRQSLGQGLEFLIYFQGNSAPDKSGLPSDRFSAERTGGSVSTLTIQRTQQEDSAVYLCASSIRGSQPQHFGDGTRLSIL.

The chain uses TRBV7-2 and TRBJ2-7; 7 nucleotides agree with TRBD2. Germline assignment: CDR1 SGHTA and CDR2 FQGNSA. The V and J ends lost 1 base and 1 base, in that order; junction bases with no gene match: 1. CDR3 size: 14 residues. The CDR3 bases are TGTGCCAGCAGCTTAGGTAGCGGGTCCTACGAGCAGTACTTC. It codes for CASSLGSGSYEQYF.

The CDR3 DNA follows: TGTGCCAGCAGCGACAGGGGGCGCATGGAATATGGCTACACCTTC. It encodes CASSDRGRMEYGYTF. The V and J genes are TRBV2 and TRBJ1-2, with 10 nucleotides matching TRBD1. The CDR3 is 15 amino acids. From germline, CDR1 is SNHLY and CDR2 FYNNEI. V shed 6 bases, J shed 5 bases, and the junction held 9 bases outside the gene matches.

This sequence joins TRBV4-2 and TRBJ1-4, with D perhaps TRBD1 (5 bases). Per germline, CDR1 LGHNA and CDR2 YNFKEQ. The CDR3 contains 15 residues. V lost 0 bases and J 7 bases, leaving 12 bases between the germline ends. CDR3 protein: CASSQDTGVVEKLFF. The CDR3 DNA reads as TGTGCCAGCAGCCAAGATACAGGCGTGGTTGAAAAACTGTTTTTT.

This sequence joins TRBV6-1 and TRBJ2-7, with TRBD1 matching over 10 bases. V was pared by 4 bases and J by 2 bases, with 5 bases of the junction left unmatched. The CDR3 contains 15 residues. Germline CDR1 MNHNS, CDR2 SASEGT. The chain's CDR3 is CASSAAGTGAYEQYF. The CDR3 nucleotides are TGTGCCAGCAGTGCCGCCGGGACAGGGGCCTACGAGCAGTACTTC.

The chain couples TRBV7-6 to TRBJ2-7; D may be TRBD2 (7 bases). Trimming shortened V by 1 base and J by 7 bases, and 17 bases separated the two germline ends. CDR1 is SGHVS and CDR2 is FNYEAQ in the germline V gene. The CDR3 sequence is 15 residues long. Here the CDR3 DNA reads TGTGCCAGCAGCTTAGTGGGGGGGGCTGTAGTTGAGCAGTACTTC. Translation: CASSLVGGAVVEQYF.

The rearrangement uses TRBV7-9 and TRBJ2-7, with 13 bases identical to TRBD2. Per the germline V gene, CDR1 is SEHNR and CDR2 is FQNEAQ (reference sequence). Trimming removed 4 bases from V and 1 base from J; junction bases left unmatched: 7. The CDR3 covers 17 residues. The CDR3 here is CASSSGTSGEISYEQYF. The CDR3, as DNA: TGTGCCAGCAGCTCCGGGACTAGCGGGGAAATATCCTACGAGCAGTACTTC. Drawing the rest from reference TRBV7-9 and TRBJ2-7, the complete variable domain is DTGVSQNPRHKITKRGQNVTFRCDPISEHNRLYWYRQTLGQGPEFLTYFQNEAQLEKSRLLSDRFSAERPKGSFSTLEIQRTEQGDSAMYLCASSSGTSGEISYEQYFGPGTRLTVT.

This chain joins TRBV2 and TRBJ2-1, with D perhaps TRBD1 (5 bases). Germline CDR1 SNHLY, CDR2 FYNNEI. This CDR3 spans 15 amino acids. V was shortened by 5 bases and J by 5 bases, with 16 bases between the two germline ends. The CDR3 DNA sequence: TGTGCCAGCAGTCGACAGCCACTATTCAACAATGAGCAGTTCTTC. Protein sequence: CASSRQPLFNNEQFF.

In this sample, this clone turned up a few times. The chain recombines TRBV29-1 with TRBJ1-2, with no clear D. The germline V and J ends were trimmed by 7 bases and 0 bases, with 18 bases remaining between them. Per the germline V gene, CDR1 is SQVTM and CDR2 is ANQGSEA. This CDR3 has 15 amino acids. CDR3 residues: CSAVRVAEANYGYTF. CDR3 DNA sequence: TGCAGCGCTGTGCGGGTTGCGGAGGCTAACTATGGCTACACCTTC.

V and J are TRBV6-5 and TRBJ1-1; D uncertain. The CDR3 runs to 14 residues. CDR1 is MNHEY and CDR2 is SVGAGI in the germline V gene. V was pared by 6 bases and J by 5 bases, with 16 bases between. CDR3 loop: CASSPGGALTEAFF. CDR3 DNA sequence: TGTGCCAGCAGCCCGGGAGGCGCTTTAACTGAAGCTTTCTTT.

This clone was observed a few times. Here the CDR3 DNA reads TGTGCCAGCAGTCGGGACAGTGGAAACACCATATATTTT. Protein product: CASSRDSGNTIYF. This sequence joins TRBV2 and TRBJ1-3; TRBD1 matches at 7 bases. Germline values: CDR1 SNHLY, CDR2 FYNNEI. V trimming: 5 bases; J trimming: 3 bases; junction bases outside the gene matches: 1. The CDR3 length is 13 residues.

The rearrangement links TRBV10-3 to TRBJ2-7, with TRBD1 identical over 7 bases. The CDR3 sequence is 15 residues long. Germline CDR1 ENHRY, CDR2 SYGVKD. The ends lost 7 bases at V and 3 bases at J; junction bases unmatched: 12. The DNA of the CDR3 is TGTGCCATCACTACGACAGGGAAGGGGGTCTACGAGCAGTACTTC. Its protein is CAITTTGKGVYEQYF.

This clone was recorded only once. Here the CDR3 reads CASSENMGGQGTQPQHF. In nucleotides, the CDR3 is TGTGCCAGCAGTGAAAATATGGGTGGGCAGGGGACACAGCCCCAGCATTTT. The V and J genes are TRBV2 and TRBJ1-5; perhaps TRBD1 as D (6 bases). The V and J ends lost 2 bases and 7 bases respectively, with 21 bases between them. The CDR3 loop spans 17 amino acids. The germline V gene encodes CDR1 SNHLY and CDR2 FYNNEI.